This TCR beta chain was recorded in a study of blood T cell repertoires in COVID-19 (dated by TCRdb to 2018 to 2021). About the study as a whole: Collaborator samples came from the United States, Italy and Spain and covered acute and convalescent phases of COVID-19. The repertoires were released in a freely available public database meant as a resource for research on the immune response to SARS-CoV-2. The samples were drawn from the first 160 participants of the ongoing ImmuneRACE study and from over 950 subjects provided by 6 global collaborators. The prospective study material was composed of cDNA or gDNA derived from T cells, B-cell-depleted T cells, or PBMCs. Sample metadata almost always included a de-identified subject ID, COVID-19 status, age in years and sex. Where available, HLA class I and class II types were obtained from metadata supplied by the sample provider rather than from assay-based typing. Subjects who had been exposed to COVID-19, were actively infected with it, or had recovered from it provided the deeply sampled blood TCRbeta repertoires that made up the dataset. Results and caveats for the whole study, not just this receptor: How much clinical and demographic metadata was included differed by source and by participant, and the metadata was provided uncurated.

Turning to this clone: Its antigen is unknown. The junction departs from germline at one end; a sequencing error may be responsible.

One collaborating source in Seattle enrolled patients during active infection and followed them longitudinally through the course of disease. The collaborating institutions used their own protocols to collect whole blood in K2EDTA tubes. Collaborator samples were shipped for TCRbeta analysis as frozen whole blood, isolated PBMCs, or DNA extracted from either sample type. Measured from the cysteine to the phenylalanine, the CDR3 is 17 residues long. Only CDR3 DNA is held: 51 bases, read in frame from base 1. Reading the germline V gene (reference sequence) gives CDR1 SSHAT and CDR2 FNYEAQ. The immunoSEQ Assay, a bias-controlled multiplex PCR, was used to amplify TCRbeta CDR3 regions from genomic DNA. As for the authors' bioinformatics: The number of nucleated cells in each sample was estimated from the amplification of reference gene primers within the assay. Sequence reads were collapsed and filtered to measure the absolute abundance of every unique TCRbeta CDR3 rearrangement. For each sample, productive Simpson clonality was calculated as the square root of Simpson's diversity index across productive rearrangements. TCRdb holds this immuneACCESS table with in-frame rearrangements only. Some clones are missing; in checked studies, unresolved V genes explain under half, and the rest has no known cause. V, J and clone size reflect that table, while D and trimming were determined from the DNA. The table for this sample lists 250,000 to 350,000 clones; around 82% of them were counted only once. The ten biggest clones cover 0.87% of the sample.

This receptor was identified in a human donor with COVID-19, enrolled during active disease. The donor label of this sample is uncertain. This chain is built from TRBV7-7 and TRBJ2-2; matching of 6 bases hints at TRBD2 as the D gene. The source material was peripheral blood. The CDR3 corresponds to CASSLDLEGSGTGELFF. DNA sequence: TGTGCTAGCAGCTTAGATTTGGAGGGGAGCGGCACCGGGGAGCTGTTTTTT.